This T cell receptor (beta chain) stems from a study of blood T cell repertoires in COVID-19. The germline V gene has CDR1 MDHEN and CDR2 SYDVKM. This CDR3 comprises 12 residues. V lost 11 bases, J lost 7 bases, and 12 bases lay in between. All enrollees were about 18 to 100 years old and from some 24 US areas. The assay was immunoSEQ multiplex PCR, and TCRdb's table has in-frame clones only and misses some. The sample records about 220,000 clones, approximately 80% being singletons. The gene calls are TRBV28 and TRBJ1-6; D is undetermined. The sequencing sample was made of PBMCs or T cells enriched from blood (not recorded which). This receptor was taken from a woman aged 35 to 49 with acute COVID-19. The CDR3 spells CAHHGGNSPLHF. As DNA, the CDR3 is TGTGCCCACCATGGAGGGAATTCACCCCTCCACTTT. The full variable domain, rest sourced from reference TRBV28 and TRBJ1-6, is DVKVTQSSRYLVKRTGEKVFLECVQDMDHENMFWYRQDPGLGLRLIYFSYDVKMKEKGDIPEGYSVSREKKERFSLILESASTNQTSMYLCAHHGGNSPLHFGNGTRLTVT.